These 21 T cell receptor beta chains came from one sample sequenced in a study of cytomegalovirus exposure and HLA in healthy donors. Researchers ran the PCR with 60 Vbeta and 13 Jbeta primers. Assay: immunoSEQ multiplex PCR; the TCRdb copy retains only in-frame clones and omits some. The sample shows around 80,000 clones, 75% to 80% of them seen only once. Sequencing used PBMCs. All receptors derive from a female donor in good health and CMV-seronegative.

The chain is built from TRBV7-2 and TRBJ2-5; TRBD2 aligns across 7 bases. There are 15 residues in the CDR3. After removal of 3 bases from V and 3 bases from J, the junction contained 7 bases not matched to a gene. Germline CDR1 reads SGHTA; CDR2 reads FQGNSA. The CDR3 loop reads CASSFFGAGEETQYF. In DNA, the CDR3 is TGTGCCAGCAGCTTTTTTGGGGCGGGGGAAGAGACCCAGTACTTC.

CDR3 sequence: CASSFGLAAGELFF. CDR3 in DNA: TGTGCCAGCAGCTTCGGACTAGCGGCCGGGGAGCTGTTTTTT. The chain couples TRBV7-2 to TRBJ2-2; 10 bases fit TRBD2. Germline V CDR1 and CDR2: SGHTA, FQGNSA. Trimming took 3 bases from V and 6 from J; bases not matched to a gene: 1. The length of the CDR3 is 14 residues.

This clone was observed a single time. The chain carries TRBV10-1 and TRBJ2-7; D may be TRBD2 (6 bases). This CDR3 region has 14 residues. Germline V gives CDR1 WNHNN, CDR2 SYGVQD (reference sequence). V was shortened by 6 bases and J by 2 bases, with 14 bases between the two germline ends. Here the CDR3 DNA reads TGCGCCAGCAGACCCGGGACTGACCCCTACGAGCAGTACTTC. Protein: CASRPGTDPYEQYF.

V is TRBV5-6 and J is TRBJ2-7; D perhaps matches TRBD2 (6 bases). The germline V gene has CDR1 SGHDT and CDR2 YYEEEE. V lost 4 bases to trimming and J lost 4 bases, with 18 bases between them. The CDR3 runs 15 residues. The CDR3 DNA follows: TGTGCCAGCAGCCCCCTTTTCGGGAGAGTATACGAGCAGTACTTC. Translated, it gives CASSPLFGRVYEQYF.

The chain combines TRBV30 with TRBJ2-7; weak D call: TRBD2 (5 bases). There are 15 residues in the CDR3. Trimming cost V 4 bases and J 1 base, with 17 bases left between them. CDR1 GTSNPN and CDR2 SVGIG come from the germline V gene (reference sequence). In DNA, the CDR3 is TGTGCCTGGATCACTGGGAGTAGGTCGTCCTACGAGCAGTACTTC. Protein sequence: CAWITGSRSSYEQYF.

This clone was seen more than once but under ten times. The rearrangement links TRBV6-1 to TRBJ2-7; weak D call: TRBD1 (6 bases). Germline V gene sequence: CDR1 MNHNS, CDR2 SASEGT. Trimming left V 6 bases short and J 4 bases short, with 13 bases between. The CDR3 sequence is 13 residues long. The CDR3 nucleotides read TGTGCCAGCAGCGCAACACAGGGTTACGAGCAGTACTTC. Its protein is CASSATQGYEQYF.

CDR3 amino acids: CASSEAAGGELFF. As DNA, the CDR3 is TGTGCCAGCAGTGAAGCAGCCGGCGGGGAGCTGTTTTTT. The V gene is TRBV2, the J gene TRBJ2-2; no clear D. Germline V gives CDR1 SNHLY, CDR2 FYNNEI. Trimming took 0 bases from V and 7 from J, leaving 6 bases between them. The CDR3 runs to 13 residues.

The CDR3 bases are TGTGCCAGCAGCATAGAATATGGAAACACCATATATTTT. It codes for CASSIEYGNTIYF. The J gene is TRBJ1-3, the V gene TRBV16; D uncertain. The CDR3 runs 13 residues. Germline lookup yields CDR1 KGHSY and CDR2 FQNENV. V was cut by 5 bases and J by 3 bases, with 8 bases left in between.

This clone was counted a few times. The V and J genes are TRBV6-6 and TRBJ1-1; tentatively, D is TRBD1 (5 bases). V was shortened by 2 bases and J by 1 base, with 14 bases between the two germline ends. Per the germline V gene, CDR1 is MNHNY and CDR2 is SVGAGI (reference sequence). This CDR3 contains 16 residues. The CDR3 reads CASSYPEGASNTEAFF. The CDR3 DNA reads as TGTGCCAGCAGTTACCCGGAAGGGGCATCGAACACTGAAGCTTTCTTT.

This clone was seen once. The CDR3 DNA sequence: TGTGCCCGGGGTGGCCGAGAGACCCAGTACTTC. Protein sequence: CARGGRETQYF. The chain is built from TRBV6-4 and TRBJ2-5; D is perhaps TRBD2 (5 bases). This CDR3 has 11 residues. Between the trimmed V and J ends, which lost 11 bases and 4 bases, there was a span of 11 bases. Looked up from germline, CDR1 is MRHNA and CDR2 is SNTAGT.

Regarding this clone: At one end the junction does not follow the germline gene, possibly because of a read error. The V gene is TRBV7-7, the J gene TRBJ2-7; no clear D gene. Germline values: CDR1 SSHAT, CDR2 FNYEAQ (reference sequence). The CDR3 loop spans 13 amino acids. As DNA, the CDR3 is TGTGCTAGCAGCGCCAGTACTAACTACGAGCAGTACTTC. It specifies CASSASTNYEQYF.

The chain couples TRBV6-1 to TRBJ1-2; TRBD1 matches 8 bases. Per germline, CDR1 MNHNS and CDR2 SASEGT. V was pared by 5 bases and J by 3 bases, with 5 bases of the junction left unmatched. The CDR3 is made up of 14 amino acids. The DNA of the CDR3 is TGTGCCAGCAGTCGGACAGGGCAGGACTATGGCTACACCTTC. Encoded protein: CASSRTGQDYGYTF.

J is TRBJ2-7 and V is TRBV7-2; 7 bases fit TRBD1. V trimming: 3 bases; J trimming: 0 bases; junction bases outside the gene matches: 5. The CDR3 extends over 15 amino acids. CDR1 is SGHTA and CDR2 is FQGNSA in the germline V gene. The CDR3 bases are TGTGCCAGCAGCTTTTCGGGACAGAACTCCTACGAGCAGTACTTC. As protein: CASSFSGQNSYEQYF.

The V gene is TRBV19, the J gene TRBJ1-5; 8 positions agree with TRBD1. J was trimmed by 2 bases and V by 8 bases; bases with no gene match: 5. CDR1 is LNHDA and CDR2 is SQIVND in the germline V gene (reference sequence). This CDR3 is built from 14 residues. The CDR3 loop reads CASSDRGGNQPQHF. CDR3 nucleotides: TGTGCCAGTTCAGACAGGGGTGGCAATCAGCCCCAGCATTTT.

This chain uses TRBV20-1 with TRBJ2-1; D remains unclear. Deletions cut 5 bases from V and 4 bases from J, with 6 bases between. Germline V gene lookup returns CDR1 DFQATT and CDR2 SNEGSKA (reference sequence). The CDR3 covers 11 residues. CDR3 sequence: CSAARYNEQFF. CDR3 bases: TGCAGTGCTGCCCGGTACAATGAGCAGTTCTTC.

This clone was detected only once. The chain carries TRBV14 and TRBJ2-7, with 9 positions matching TRBD2. The germline V gene has CDR1 SGHDN and CDR2 FVKESK. CDR3 length: 15 residues. J was trimmed by 5 bases and V by 0 bases; bases with no gene match: 5. The CDR3 bases are TGTGCCAGCAGCCAAGAGATCCTAGCGGGAAACGAGCAGTACTTC. Residues: CASSQEILAGNEQYF.

The chain combines TRBV30 with TRBJ1-3; maybe TRBD1 (5 bases). Trimming removed 2 bases from V and 2 bases from J, with 10 bases in between. The CDR3 length is 14 residues. Germline V gene lookup returns CDR1 GTSNPN and CDR2 SVGIG (reference sequence). CDR3 amino acids: CAWSLFRAGNTIYF. The CDR3 nucleotides are TGTGCCTGGAGTCTTTTCAGGGCTGGAAACACCATATATTTT. Variable domain in full (rest from reference TRBV30 and TRBJ1-3): SQTIHQWPATLVQPVGSPLSLECTVEGTSNPNLYWYRQAAGRGLQLLFYSVGIGQISSEVPQNLSASRPQDRQFILSSKKLLLSDSGFYLCAWSLFRAGNTIYFGEGSWLTVV.

The CDR3 region has the DNA TGTGCCAGCAGGCCCGTCTGGACAGTCCCAGAGACCCAGTACTTC. Its protein product is CASRPVWTVPETQYF. The V gene is TRBV6-5, the J gene TRBJ2-5; D is perhaps TRBD1 (6 bases). Trimming took 6 bases from V and 4 from J, leaving 18 bases between them. The CDR3 covers 15 residues. Looked up from germline, CDR1 is MNHEY and CDR2 is SVGAGI.

The genes are TRBV14 and TRBJ1-2; perhaps TRBD1 as D (5 bases). Per germline, CDR1 SGHDN and CDR2 FVKESK. With 3 bases removed from V and 1 base from J, the gap between germline ends came to 15 bases. This CDR3 is 16 amino acids long. Written as DNA, the CDR3 is TGTGCCAGCAGCCAGCCCGGCAGGGAAAATAACTATGGCTACACCTTC. It is translated as CASSQPGRENNYGYTF.

This clone was observed once. The chain employs TRBV7-2 and TRBJ2-1; 12 nucleotides align to TRBD2. CDR1 and CDR2 (germline): SGHTA, FQGNSA. The CDR3 totals 17 residues. V lost 5 bases and J lost 6; bases outside the gene matches: 11. The CDR3 loop reads CASSQTSGRGGSNEQFF. For the CDR3, the DNA is TGTGCCAGCAGCCAGACTAGCGGGAGAGGTGGATCCAATGAGCAGTTCTTC.

J is TRBJ1-1 and V is TRBV7-2, with 8 bases that match TRBD1. The germline gives CDR1 SGHTA, CDR2 FQGNSA. V lost 4 bases, J lost 1 base, and 17 bases stayed unmatched. The CDR3 runs 19 residues. CDR3 DNA sequence: TGTGCCAGCAGCTCCTGGGGCAGGGGGCTCCGGAAGGGGAACACTGAAGCTTTCTTT. This encodes CASSSWGRGLRKGNTEAFF.